These T cell receptor beta chains were read from a single sample in a study of T cell responses to AZD1222 COVID-19 vaccine. Only in-frame clones appear in the TCRdb table, and some are missing; sequencing was by immunoSEQ multiplex PCR. Of approximately 150,000 clones in the sample, approximately 89% were seen once. The specimen was peripheral blood, collected on day 0 of MenACWY control vaccination. The source of these receptors is an adult in good health. Each CDR3 is given with its conserved first and last residue. A D gene is named only where the DNA matches it firmly. Rows may omit the clone size; those that give it use once, few, many or a size class.

>TRBD1|TRBJ1-1|once|TRBV7-8
CASSLYSGGAGAKNTEAFF
TGTGCCAGCAGCCTATACTCAGGGGGAGCAGGGGCAAAGAACACTGAAGCTTTCTTT
>TRBD2|TRBJ2-5|-|TRBV11-3
CASSMGTSGQETQYF
TGTGCCAGCAGCATGGGGACTAGCGGACAAGAGACCCAGTACTTC
>TRBD2|TRBJ2-7|-|TRBV5-4
CASSLFSGGPYEQYF
TGTGCCAGCAGCTTGTTCTCGGGAGGGCCCTACGAGCAGTACTTC
>-|TRBJ2-3|-|TRBV30
CAWSSLDTQYF
TGTGCCTGGAGTAGCCTGGATACGCAGTATTTT
>-|TRBJ1-1|-|TRBV6-5
CASSPRGVNTEAFF
TGTGCCAGCAGTCCTCGGGGAGTGAACACTGAAGCTTTCTTT
>-|TRBJ2-1|-|TRBV11-3
CASSEVGGDYNEQFF
TGTGCCAGCAGCGAGGTCGGCGGAGATTACAATGAGCAGTTCTTC
>-|TRBJ2-2|-|TRBV20-1
CSASKSSSDGELFF
TGCAGTGCTAGTAAGTCTAGCTCTGACGGGGAGCTGTTTTTT
>-|TRBJ2-1|-|TRBV4-1
CASSRALSSYNEQFF
TGCGCCAGCAGCCGCGCCCTCAGCTCCTACAATGAGCAGTTCTTC
>-|TRBJ2-1|-|TRBV3-1/TRBV3-2
CASSQPTTEQFF
TGTGCCAGCAGCCAACCTACGACTGAGCAGTTCTTC
>TRBD1|TRBJ1-2|-|TRBV4-3
CASSTDRGLYGYTF
TGCGCCAGCAGCACAGACAGGGGCCTCTATGGCTACACCTTC
>TRBD1|TRBJ2-2|-|TRBV19
CASSSPGTGGTGELFF
TGTGCCAGTAGTTCCCCCGGGACAGGGGGAACCGGGGAGCTGTTTTTT
>-|TRBJ1-2|-|TRBV19
CASSRGRNYGYTF
TGTGCCAGTAGTAGGGGACGAAACTATGGCTACACCTTC
>TRBD2|TRBJ2-7|-|TRBV2
CASKPPGLAPIEQYF
TGTGCCAGCAAGCCACCGGGACTAGCCCCAATTGAGCAGTACTTC
>-|TRBJ2-7|once|TRBV4-3
CASSPVGGSYEQYF
TGCGCCAGCAGCCCCGTGGGGGGCTCCTACGAGCAGTACTTC
>TRBD2|TRBJ2-7|-|TRBV7-2
CASSLGRESPYEQYF
TGTGCCAGCAGCTTAGGGCGGGAGAGTCCCTACGAGCAGTACTTC
>TRBD1|TRBJ2-7|-|TRBV19
CASSRPGQGAYEQYF
TGTGCCAGTAGTCGACCGGGACAGGGGGCCTACGAGCAGTACTTC
>-|TRBJ2-5|-|TRBV5-4
CASALLGPGETQYF
TGTGCCAGCGCCTTACTAGGGCCCGGGGAGACCCAGTACTTC
>-|TRBJ2-1|-|TRBV29-1
CSVEAGTGYNEQFF
TGCAGCGTTGAAGCCGGGACTGGGTACAATGAGCAGTTCTTC
>-|TRBJ2-7|-|TRBV15
CATSTDITYEQYF
TGTGCCACCAGCACCGACATTACCTACGAGCAGTACTTC
>-|TRBJ1-5|few|TRBV6-2/TRBV6-3
CASSPDGNQPQHF
TGTGCCAGCAGCCCGGACGGAAATCAGCCCCAGCATTTT
>-|TRBJ1-2|-|TRBV30
CASRDGSNYGYTF
TGTGCCTCAAGGGACGGTTCTAACTATGGCTACACCTTC
>-|TRBJ2-3|-|TRBV7-2
CASSPRGEGRGTDTQYF
TGTGCCAGCAGCCCGAGGGGGGAGGGCCGGGGCACAGATACGCAGTATTTT
>-|TRBJ1-5|-|TRBV18
CASSPLGTGNNQPQHF
TGTGCCAGCTCACCACTAGGGACTGGAAACAATCAGCCCCAGCATTTT
>-|TRBJ1-4|-|TRBV13
CASSLWGKSATNEKLFF
TGTGCCAGCAGCCTCTGGGGCAAAAGCGCAACTAATGAAAAACTGTTTTTT
>-|TRBJ1-3|-|TRBV15
CATSREKGPGDTIYF
TGTGCCACCAGCAGAGAGAAGGGACCCGGGGACACCATATATTTT
>TRBD2|TRBJ2-3|-|TRBV7-8
CASSRGLAGGPSDTQYF
TGTGCCAGCAGCCGGGGACTAGCGGGAGGGCCTTCAGATACGCAGTATTTT
>-|TRBJ1-1|-|TRBV18
CASSAQGDTEAFF
TGTGCCAGCTCAGCACAAGGGGACACTGAAGCTTTCTTT
>TRBD1|TRBJ2-3|-|TRBV29-1
CSVRGQGTDTQYF
TGCAGCGTGAGGGGGCAGGGCACAGATACGCAGTATTTT
>-|TRBJ1-1|-|TRBV6-5
CASKGLASEAFF
TGTGCCAGCAAGGGGTTAGCCTCTGAAGCTTTCTTT
>TRBD1|TRBJ1-1|-|TRBV9
CASSPRTGNAEAFF
TGTGCCAGCAGCCCCCGGACAGGGAACGCTGAAGCTTTCTTT
>-|TRBJ2-5|once|TRBV3-1/TRBV3-2
CASSQDSGSKTQYF
TGTGCCAGCAGCCAAGATTCAGGGTCGAAGACCCAGTACTTC
>-|TRBJ1-1|-|TRBV7-2
CASSFTAGGRTEAFF
TGTGCCAGCAGCTTTACCGCCGGGGGTCGGACTGAAGCTTTCTTT
>-|TRBJ2-3|-|TRBV5-6
CASSLSIFADTQYF
TGTGCCAGCAGCTTGTCTATATTCGCAGATACGCAGTATTTT
>-|TRBJ1-5|-|TRBV5-5
CASSLVYGFGNQPQHF
TGTGCCAGCAGCTTGGTGTATGGGTTCGGCAATCAGCCCCAGCATTTT
>TRBD1|TRBJ1-5|once|TRBV12-3/TRBV12-4
CASRTGNNQPQHF
TGTGCCAGCAGGACAGGGAACAATCAGCCCCAGCATTTT
>TRBD1|TRBJ2-3|-|TRBV4-1
CASSPSGTGGTDTQYF
TGCGCCAGCAGCCCTTCCGGGACAGGAGGCACAGATACGCAGTATTTT
>TRBD1|TRBJ1-6|-|TRBV10-3
CAISELGQGDSPLHF
TGTGCCATCAGTGAGCTGGGACAGGGTGATTCACCCCTCCACTTT
>TRBD1|TRBJ1-1|-|TRBV3-1/TRBV3-2
CASSQVGGQGLDTEAFF
TGTGCCAGCAGCCAAGTAGGGGGACAGGGGCTGGACACTGAAGCTTTCTTT
>TRBD1|TRBJ2-7|-|TRBV27
CASSHRGDYEQYF
TGTGCCAGCAGTCACAGGGGTGACTACGAGCAGTACTTC
>TRBD1|TRBJ1-2|-|TRBV6-5
CASISPGTAPGYTF
TGTGCCAGCATCTCCCCGGGGACAGCTCCTGGCTACACCTTC
>TRBD1|TRBJ1-6|once|TRBV19
CASSTLGQGDSPLHF
TGTGCCAGTAGTACTCTCGGACAGGGGGATTCACCCCTCCACTTT
>-|TRBJ1-2|once|TRBV4-3
CASSQEVPSWDYGYTF
TGCGCCAGCAGCCAAGAAGTCCCCTCGTGGGACTATGGCTACACCTTC
>-|TRBJ2-1|few|TRBV28
CASTTRRWGRSYNEQFF
TGTGCCAGCACCACTAGGCGGTGGGGGCGCTCCTACAATGAGCAGTTCTTC
>-|TRBJ1-1|once|TRBV11-3
CASSRQGAMNTEAFF
TGTGCCAGCAGCCGCCAAGGGGCCATGAACACTGAAGCTTTCTTT
>-|TRBJ1-4|few|TRBV3-1/TRBV3-2
CASSQGPGWLFF
TGTGCCAGCAGCCAAGGGCCGGGGTGGCTGTTTTTT
>-|TRBJ2-1|-|TRBV18
CASSPPQGTEQFF
TGTGCCAGCTCACCACCCCAGGGTACCGAGCAGTTCTTC
>-|TRBJ2-1|-|TRBV6-5
CATRRGGSYNEQFF
TGTGCCACGCGCCGCGGAGGGTCCTACAATGAGCAGTTCTTC
>-|TRBJ2-5|-|TRBV28
CASSLHTGQETQYF
TGTGCCAGCAGTTTGCATACAGGGCAAGAGACCCAGTACTTC
>TRBD1|TRBJ2-2|-|TRBV6-5
CASSSGTGATGELFF
TGTGCCAGCAGTTCCGGGACAGGGGCCACCGGGGAGCTGTTTTTT
>-|TRBJ1-1|-|TRBV2
CATTGLGWTEAFF
TGTGCCACAACAGGTTTAGGGTGGACTGAAGCTTTCTTT
>-|TRBJ1-4|once|TRBV11-2
CASSRGRGFSNEKLFF
TGTGCCAGCAGCAGAGGGAGGGGGTTTTCTAATGAAAAACTGTTTTTT
>TRBD1|TRBJ2-7|-|TRBV30
CAWSMRTGLYEQYF
TGTGCCTGGAGTATGCGGACAGGACTTTACGAGCAGTACTTC